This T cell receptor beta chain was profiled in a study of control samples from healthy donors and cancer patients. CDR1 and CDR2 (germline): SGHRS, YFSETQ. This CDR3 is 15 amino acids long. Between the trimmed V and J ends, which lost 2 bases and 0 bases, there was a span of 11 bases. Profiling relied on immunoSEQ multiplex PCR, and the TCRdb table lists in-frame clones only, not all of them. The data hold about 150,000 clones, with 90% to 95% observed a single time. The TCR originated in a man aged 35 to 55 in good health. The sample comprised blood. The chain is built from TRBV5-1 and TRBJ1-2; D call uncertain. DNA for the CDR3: TGCGCCAGCAGCTTCGGGGTCTCTACTAACTATGGCTACACCTTC. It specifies CASSFGVSTNYGYTF.